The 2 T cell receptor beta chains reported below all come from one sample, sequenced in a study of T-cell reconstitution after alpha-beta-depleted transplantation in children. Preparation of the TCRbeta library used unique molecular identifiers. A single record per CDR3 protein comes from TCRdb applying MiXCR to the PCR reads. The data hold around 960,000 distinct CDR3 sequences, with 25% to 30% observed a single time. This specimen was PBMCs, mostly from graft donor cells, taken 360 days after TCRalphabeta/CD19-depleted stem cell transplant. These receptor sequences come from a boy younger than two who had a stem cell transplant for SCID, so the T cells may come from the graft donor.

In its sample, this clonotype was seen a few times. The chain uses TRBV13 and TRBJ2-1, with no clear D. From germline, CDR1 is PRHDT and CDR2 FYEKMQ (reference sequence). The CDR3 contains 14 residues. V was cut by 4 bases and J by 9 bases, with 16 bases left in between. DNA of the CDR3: TGTGCCAGCAGCTCTTATTTAAGCGAAAGTGAGCAGTTCTTC. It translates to CASSSYLSESEQFF.

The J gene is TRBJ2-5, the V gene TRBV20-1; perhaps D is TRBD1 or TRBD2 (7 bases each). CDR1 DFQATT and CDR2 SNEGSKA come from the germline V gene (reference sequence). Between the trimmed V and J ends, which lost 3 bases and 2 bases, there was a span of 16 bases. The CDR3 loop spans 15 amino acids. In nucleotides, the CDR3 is TGCAGTGCTAGCCTAGGGGGGGACAGACAAGAGACCCAGTACTTC. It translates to CSASLGGDRQETQYF.